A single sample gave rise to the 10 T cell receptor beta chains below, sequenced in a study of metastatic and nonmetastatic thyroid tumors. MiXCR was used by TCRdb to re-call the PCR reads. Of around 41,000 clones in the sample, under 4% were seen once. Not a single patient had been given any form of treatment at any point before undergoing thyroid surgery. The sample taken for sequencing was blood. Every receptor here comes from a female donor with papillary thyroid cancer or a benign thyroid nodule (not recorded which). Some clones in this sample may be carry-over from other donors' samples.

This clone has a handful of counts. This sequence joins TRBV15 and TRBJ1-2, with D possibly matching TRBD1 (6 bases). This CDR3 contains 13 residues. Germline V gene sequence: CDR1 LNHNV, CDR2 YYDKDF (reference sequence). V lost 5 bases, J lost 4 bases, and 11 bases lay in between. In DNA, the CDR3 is TGTGCCACCAGCCCCCGGGACACCTATGGCTACACCTTC. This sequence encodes CATSPRDTYGYTF.

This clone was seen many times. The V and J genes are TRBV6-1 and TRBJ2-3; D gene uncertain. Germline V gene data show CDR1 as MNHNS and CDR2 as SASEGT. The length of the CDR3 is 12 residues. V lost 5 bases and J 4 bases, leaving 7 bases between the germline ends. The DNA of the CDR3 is TGTGCCAGCAGTCTCTGGGCAGATACGCAGTATTTT. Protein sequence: CASSLWADTQYF.

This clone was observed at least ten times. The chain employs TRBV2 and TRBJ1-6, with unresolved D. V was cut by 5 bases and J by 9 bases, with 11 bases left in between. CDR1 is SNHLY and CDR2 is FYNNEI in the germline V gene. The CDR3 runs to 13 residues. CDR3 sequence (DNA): TGTGCCAGCAGTAAAACAACCCGTTCACCCCTCCACTTT. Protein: CASSKTTRSPLHF.

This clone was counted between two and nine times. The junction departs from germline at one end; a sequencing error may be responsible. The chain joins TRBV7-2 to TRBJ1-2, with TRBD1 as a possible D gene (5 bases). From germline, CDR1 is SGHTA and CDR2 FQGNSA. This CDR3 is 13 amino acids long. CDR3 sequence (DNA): TGTGCCAGCAGCCTGGGACTGGCCTATGGGTACACCTTC. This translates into CASSLGLAYGYTF.

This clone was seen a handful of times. CDR3 residues: CASNRAQETQYF. CDR3 in DNA: TGTGCCAGCAACCGGGCCCAAGAGACCCAGTACTTC. The V and J genes are TRBV2 and TRBJ2-5; D gene uncertain. The germline V and J ends were trimmed by 7 bases and 1 base, with 7 bases remaining between them. The CDR3 consists of 12 residues. CDR1 and CDR2 (germline): SNHLY, FYNNEI.

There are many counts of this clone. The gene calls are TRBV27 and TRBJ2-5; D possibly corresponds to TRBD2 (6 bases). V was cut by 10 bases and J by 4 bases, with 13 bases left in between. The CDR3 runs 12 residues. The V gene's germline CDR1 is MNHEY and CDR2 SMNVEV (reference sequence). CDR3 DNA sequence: TGTGCCAAGCCACGGGGGAGAGAGACCCAGTACTTC. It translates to CAKPRGRETQYF.

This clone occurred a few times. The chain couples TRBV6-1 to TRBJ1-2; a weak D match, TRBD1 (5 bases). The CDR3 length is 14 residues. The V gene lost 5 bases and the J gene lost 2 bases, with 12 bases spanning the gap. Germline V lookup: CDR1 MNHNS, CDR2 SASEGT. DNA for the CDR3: TGTGCCAGCAGTCGGGTCAGGGTGAACTATGGCTACACCTTC. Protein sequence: CASSRVRVNYGYTF.

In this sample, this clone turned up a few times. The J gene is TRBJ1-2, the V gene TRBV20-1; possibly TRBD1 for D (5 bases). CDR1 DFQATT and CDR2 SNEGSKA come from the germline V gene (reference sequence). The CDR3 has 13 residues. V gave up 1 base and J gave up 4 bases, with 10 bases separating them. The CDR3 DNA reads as TGCAGTGCTAGAGCCCAGGACACCTATGGCTACACCTTC. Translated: CSARAQDTYGYTF.

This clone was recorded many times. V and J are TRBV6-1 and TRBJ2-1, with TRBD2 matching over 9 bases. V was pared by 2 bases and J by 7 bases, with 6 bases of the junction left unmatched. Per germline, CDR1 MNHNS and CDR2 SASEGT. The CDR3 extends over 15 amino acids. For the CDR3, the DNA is TGTGCCAGCAGTGAAATAGCGGGAGCTAGAAATGAGCAGTTCTTC. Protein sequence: CASSEIAGARNEQFF.

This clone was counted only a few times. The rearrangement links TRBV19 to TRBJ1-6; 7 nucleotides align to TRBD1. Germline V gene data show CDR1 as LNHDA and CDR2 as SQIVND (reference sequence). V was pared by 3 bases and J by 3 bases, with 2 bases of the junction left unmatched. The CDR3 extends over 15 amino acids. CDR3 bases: TGTGCCAGTAGTATTGCAGGGGGCTATAATTCACCCCTCCACTTT. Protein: CASSIAGGYNSPLHF. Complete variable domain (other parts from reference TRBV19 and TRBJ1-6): DGGITQSPKYLFRKEGQNVTLSCEQNLNHDAMYWYRQDPGQGLRLIYYSQIVNDFQKGDIAEGYSVSREKKESFPLTVTSAQKNPTAFYLCASSIAGGYNSPLHFGNGTRLTVT.